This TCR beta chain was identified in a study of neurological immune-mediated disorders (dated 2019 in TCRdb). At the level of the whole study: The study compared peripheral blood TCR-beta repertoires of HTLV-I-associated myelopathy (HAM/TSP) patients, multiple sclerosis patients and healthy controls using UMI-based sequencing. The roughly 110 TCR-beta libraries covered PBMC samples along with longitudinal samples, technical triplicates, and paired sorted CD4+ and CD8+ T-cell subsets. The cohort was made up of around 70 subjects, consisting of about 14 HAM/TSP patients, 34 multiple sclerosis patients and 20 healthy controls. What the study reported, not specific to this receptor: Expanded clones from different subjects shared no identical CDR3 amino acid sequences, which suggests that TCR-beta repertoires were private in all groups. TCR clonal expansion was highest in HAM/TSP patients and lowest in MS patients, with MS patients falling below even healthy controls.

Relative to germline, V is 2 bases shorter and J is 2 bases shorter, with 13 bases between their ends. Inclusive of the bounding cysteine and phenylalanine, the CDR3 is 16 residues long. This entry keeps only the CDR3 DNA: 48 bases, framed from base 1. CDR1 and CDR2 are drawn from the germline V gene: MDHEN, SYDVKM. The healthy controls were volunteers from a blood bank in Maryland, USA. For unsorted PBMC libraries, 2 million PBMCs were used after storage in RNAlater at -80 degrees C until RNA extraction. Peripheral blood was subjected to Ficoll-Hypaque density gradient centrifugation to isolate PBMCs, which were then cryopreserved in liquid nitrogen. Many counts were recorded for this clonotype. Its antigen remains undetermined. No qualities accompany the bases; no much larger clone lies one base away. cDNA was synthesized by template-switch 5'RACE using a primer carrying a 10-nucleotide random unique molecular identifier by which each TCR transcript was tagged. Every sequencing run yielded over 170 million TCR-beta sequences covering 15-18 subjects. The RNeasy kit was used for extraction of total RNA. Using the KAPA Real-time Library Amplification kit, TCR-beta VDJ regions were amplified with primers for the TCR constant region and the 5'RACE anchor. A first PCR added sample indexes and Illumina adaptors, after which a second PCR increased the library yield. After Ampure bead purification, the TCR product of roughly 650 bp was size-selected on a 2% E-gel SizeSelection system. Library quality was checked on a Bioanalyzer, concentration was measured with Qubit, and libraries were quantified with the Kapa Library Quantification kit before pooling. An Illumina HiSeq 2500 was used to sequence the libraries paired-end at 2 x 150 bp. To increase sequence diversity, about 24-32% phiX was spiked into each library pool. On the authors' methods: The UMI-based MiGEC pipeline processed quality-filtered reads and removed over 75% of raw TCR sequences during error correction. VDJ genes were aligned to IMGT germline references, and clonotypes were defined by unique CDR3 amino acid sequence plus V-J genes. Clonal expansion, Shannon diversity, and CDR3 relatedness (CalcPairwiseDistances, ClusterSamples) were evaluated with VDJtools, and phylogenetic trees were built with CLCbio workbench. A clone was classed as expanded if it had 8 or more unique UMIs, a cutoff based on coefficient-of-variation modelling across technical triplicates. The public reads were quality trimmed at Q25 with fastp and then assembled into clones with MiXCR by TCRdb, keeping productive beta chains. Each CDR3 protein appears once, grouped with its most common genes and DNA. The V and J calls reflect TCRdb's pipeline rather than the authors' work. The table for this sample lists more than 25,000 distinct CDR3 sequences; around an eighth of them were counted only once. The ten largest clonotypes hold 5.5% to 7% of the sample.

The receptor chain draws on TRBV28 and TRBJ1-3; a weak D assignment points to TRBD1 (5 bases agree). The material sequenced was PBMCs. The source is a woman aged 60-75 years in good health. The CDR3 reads CASSLRQSPPGNTIYF. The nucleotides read TGTGCCAGCAGTTTACGACAGTCGCCCCCTGGAAACACCATATATTTT.